This T cell receptor (beta chain) derives from a study of cytomegalovirus exposure and HLA in healthy donors (dated by TCRdb to about 2017). About the investigation overall: An earlier analysis of 587 of the donors reported about 260 Gb of sequence data and 95 million to 120 million unique TCR beta sequences obtained from approximately 180 million T cells. Approximately 300 gigabases of sequencing data and around 87 million unique TCR sequences were included in an early release covering about 620 HLA-typed donors. Among the approximately 400 genotyped donors, around 81% belonged to the genetic ancestry cluster associated with self-reported Caucasian donors. The study aimed to test whether signatures of past pathogen exposure could be identified by cataloging public T cell receptors. The study profiled the T cell repertoires of 500 to 800 subjects by immunosequencing and related them to cytomegalovirus serostatus. In addition to the first cohort of 650 to 800 subjects, a separate validation cohort of 120 different subjects was used. The study combined high-throughput TCR immunosequencing, statistical association of individual TCRs with disease status, and machine learning to predict cytomegalovirus infection status. To study patterns of TCR occurrence, a later analysis re-analyzed previously published TCR beta repertoires from 500 to 850 donors and added high-resolution HLA genotyping. Rather than drawing on any new phenotypic data, the later analysis identified candidate immune exposures from TCR beta sequences and the way those sequences occurred across donors. In an earlier analysis of a few hundred of the donors, high-throughput TCR beta sequencing was used to judge whether each TCR beta V gene segment behaved as functional or pseudogenic. Donor age, sex, ethnicity and CMV serostatus were compiled alongside the repertoire data. Genome-wide SNP genotypes for about 65% of the 666 donors were used in a later genetic analysis, which treated that subset as a discovery cohort. All discovery cohort repertoires had been generated on a single sequencing platform. Both class I and class II loci were covered by HLA typing, at four-digit resolution. Typing coverage differed by locus: A, B, C, DRB1 and DQB1 were typed in about 620-640 donors, DQA1 in 500 to 550, DPA1 in 600 to 610, and DPB1 in 400 to 490. Several DR-DQ haplotypes were handled as single units for association and clustering because linkage in the cohort was strong. Among 398 genotyped donors of the cohort, an average of around 220,000 unique TCR beta nucleotide sequences was sequenced per donor, of which about 19% were non-productive.

Library preparation used the immunoSEQ multiplex PCR assay. For the multiplex PCR, a mixture combining 60 forward primers for TCR Vbeta segments and 13 reverse primers for TCR Jbeta segments was used. Amplification of the CDR3 region of rearranged TCR beta genes was performed with a multiplex PCR assay on genomic DNA. Amplified TCR beta libraries were sequenced as 87-base-pair reads on the Illumina HiSeq System. Under the source paper's analysis protocol: Across the 640 or so repertoires, a later analysis counted around 80 million unique TCR beta chains, approximately 12 million of which were shared by at least two donors. Raw reads were error-corrected and collapsed into unique sequences by a nearest-neighbor algorithm in which closely related sequences were merged to remove PCR and sequencing errors. Alignment of CDR3 sequences to IMGT reference sequences was used to assign V, D and J gene segments. For a sequence to be retained, at least a six-nucleotide match to both a V gene segment and a J gene segment was required. Rearrangements were classified as productive when the CDR3 lacked stop codons and remained in frame with V and J, and all other rearrangements were classified as non-productive. CDR3 was defined by IMGT convention, running from the second conserved V-encoded cysteine to the conserved J-encoded phenylalanine. Sequences without an unambiguous match to a single V gene segment were excluded from the earlier analysis of about 630 of the donors. In an earlier analysis of some 590 of the donors, a V segment was called functional when productive rearrangements were above 56.7%, and segregating when the standard deviation between donors exceeded 5%. To diagnose cytomegalovirus status from the catalog of TCR beta chain sequences, a statistical classification framework was built. In a later analysis, V and J genes were assigned by comparing TCR nucleotide sequences against IMGT/GENE-DB human TR gene sequences. A later analysis assigned CDR3 sequences and most-parsimonious VDJ recombination scenarios with the TCRdist pipeline. In a later analysis, each TCR beta chain was defined by its CDR3 amino acid sequence together with its V-gene family, and reads without a unique V-gene family were excluded. As a way to deal with suspected cross-contamination and a sequencing artifact, a later analysis dropped 592 nucleotide sequences that were highly shared and had low generation probability. In a later analysis, a clonal expansion index was calculated for each public chain from normalized within-repertoire ranks of inferred template counts. In a later analysis, generation probabilities were computed using a VDJ recombination model fitted to out-of-frame rearrangements, and the results were checked against IGoR. In a later analysis, TCR-TCR, TCR-HLA and TCR-CMV co-occurrence was scored with hypergeometric tests, and a repertoire-size bias correction was applied to TCR pairs. In a later analysis, false discovery rates were estimated by permuting HLA or CMV assignments 20 times. In a later analysis, co-occurring TCRs were grouped using DBSCAN, with TCRdist sequence similarity added in when clustering inside HLA-allele-positive subsets. Repertoires with fewer than 30,000 or more than 120,000 public chains were left out of co-occurrence clustering, as were about five repertoires with anomalous nucleotide sharing. TCRdb provides this immuneACCESS table in a form limited to in-frame rearrangements. Some clones are lacking; in checked studies, under half of them reflect an unresolved V gene, and why the rest are absent is not known. Clone size and V and J calls were adopted from that table, with D and trimming inferred from the DNA. This sample's table carries around 35,000 clones. Under 2% of the sample goes to the ten largest clones.

There are 20 amino acids in the CDR3, from cysteine to phenylalanine inclusive. Just CDR3 DNA is preserved here, 60 bases in frame from base 1. V is shortened by 5 bases, J by 1 base, and the region joining them spans 26 bases. CDR1 PRHDT and CDR2 FYEKMQ are derived from the germline V gene (reference sequence). The cohort consisted of hundreds of healthy bone marrow donors. At the time of sampling, all cohort members were nominally healthy, though unrecorded immune exposures were likely present. The donor tested CMV seropositive and was one of the 289 seropositive cohort members. Each donor provided a peripheral blood sample, and peripheral blood mononuclear cells were used for TCR beta sequencing. Genomic DNA was extracted from the blood cell samples with the Qiagen DNeasy Blood Extraction Kit. Details on this clone: What antigen it recognizes has not been identified.

Here is what the overall study found, with its caveats: A cluster of highly shared sequence variants was judged likely to be a technical artifact of the sequencing pipeline. A further reported finding was that TCR beta sequences accurately predicted the HLA-A and HLA-B alleles for most subjects in the first cohort. The authors suggested that the approach could potentially be generalized to other disease states and immunological phenotypes. The presence/absence analyses assumed that sequencing depth was roughly uniform across donors, and that assumption may not be true. A few of the identified cytomegalovirus-associated TCR beta chains were confirmed in vitro to be specific for cytomegalovirus antigens. Because counts were too low, roughly 17 rarely observed V segments, including chromosome 9 orphons, were left out of the earlier analysis of 587 of the donors. Compared with the 666-donor mean, donors in an Asian-associated ancestry cluster had fewer N-insertions in productive TCRs, according to a later genetic analysis. HLA typing was unavailable for some donors at each locus, so association tests used only the typed subset. Because the 87-base-pair reads could not distinguish some IMGT-functional V segments, including TRBV6-2 and TRBV6-3, those segments were excluded. Broadly in line with IMGT annotations, most TCR beta V segments showed up in productive rearrangements about 90% or about 30% of the time in an earlier analysis of several hundred of the donors. A total of roughly 160 TCR beta chains were listed by the study as associated with cytomegalovirus. Several of the top co-occurrence clusters appeared to be linked to parvovirus B19, influenza, CMV and Epstein-Barr virus, according to a later analysis. When HLA alleles, especially DR and DQ, strongly co-occurred, TCR associations were difficult to assign to individual alleles. A later analysis found that HLA-associated TCR beta chains were more clonally expanded and had lower generation probabilities than equally common non-associated chains. An association between a missense DCLRE1C variant and V-gene and J-gene trimming of TCR beta chains was found in a later genetic analysis and replicated in an independent cohort. This cohort had only TCR beta chains sequenced, and the lack of alpha or paired-chain data limited which features could be detected. Cytomegalovirus status was reported to be diagnosed by the classifier with high specificity and sensitivity in both the original and validation cohorts. Linkage disequilibrium might explain the correlated functional status among segregating V segments, but an unknown experimental factor could not be excluded. For the cohort, immune exposure information was limited to CMV serostatus. In a later analysis, the rate of TCR association differed among HLA loci, with DRB1 alleles having the most associated TCRs and HLA-C alleles having the fewest. Across donors, most TCR sequences were observed very rarely, whereas some public TCRs were present in many individuals. According to a later analysis, most CMV-associated TCR beta chains appeared to be HLA-restricted, and the HLA associations seemed to be driven largely by CMV exposure. A later analysis associated 16,951 TCR beta sequences with specific HLA alleles at a false discovery rate of 0.05.

The V and J segments used are TRBV13 and TRBJ2-2; TRBD1 is a possible D gene, resting on 5 matching bases. This TCR was sampled from a woman between 35 and 50 years old in good health and CMV-seropositive. The specimen was PBMCs. The nucleotide sequence is TGTGCCAGCAGCCTACCAAACAGGTTAAAGTCGTTCTTGAACACCGGGGAGCTGTTTTTT. It translates to CASSLPNRLKSFLNTGELFF.